The T cell receptor (beta chain) under discussion was sequenced for a study of T cell responses to AZD1222 COVID-19 vaccine. Concerning this clone: Its specificity is not known.

Here immunoSEQ multiplex PCR was the method, and the copy in TCRdb shows in-frame clones only, minus some. The data contain some 180,000 clones, roughly 92% of them seen just once; the ten biggest clones take up roughly 1.5%. Germline CDR1 is SGHRS and CDR2 is YFSETQ. The junction had 6 bases not matched to a gene; V was cut back by 2 bases and J by 7 bases. The CDR3 runs to 14 residues. Overall study results and limits: It should be noted that donors were predominantly white British and more often female, and clonal diversity was possibly underestimated. Across spike, vaccine-associated CD4 TCRs were found, dominant at 160-218 and 743-854. Baseline seropositivity characterized only a handful of AZD1222 recipients. Among spike-specific TCRs, nearly half reportedly target unmutated variant regions.

This sequence originates from an adult in good health. The chain is built from TRBV5-1 and TRBJ2-5; 9 nucleotides agree with TRBD1. Sequencing was performed on peripheral blood, taken on day 0 of AZD1222 vaccination. The CDR3: CASSLGDRAVTQYF. The CDR3 DNA is TGCGCCAGCAGCTTAGGGGACAGGGCGGTGACCCAGTACTTC.